This TCR beta chain was found in a study of cytomegalovirus exposure and HLA in healthy donors. Study summary: From HLA-typed donors, an early data release held roughly 80 million unique TCRs. Findings of the study overall: Rates of TCR association differed by HLA locus in a later analysis, with DRB1 highest and HLA-C lowest.

Comment on this clone: The antigen is not known.

The CDR3 sequence is 11 residues long. PCR was performed using 60 Vbeta and 13 Jbeta primers. Sequencing used immunoSEQ multiplex PCR; TCRdb keeps in-frame clones, though not all of them. The table records 150,000 or so clones, 70% to 85% of them present only once. Input material: PBMCs. The chain recombines TRBV12-1 with TRBJ2-7; the table's D call TRBD2 went unverified against the DNA. TRBV12-1 is a recognized pseudogene. The receptor was isolated from a woman in her thirties or forties in good health and CMV-seronegative. In nucleotides, the CDR3 is TGTGCCAGCAGCCCCCCGTGCGAGCAGTACTTC. Encoded protein: CASSPPCEQYF.